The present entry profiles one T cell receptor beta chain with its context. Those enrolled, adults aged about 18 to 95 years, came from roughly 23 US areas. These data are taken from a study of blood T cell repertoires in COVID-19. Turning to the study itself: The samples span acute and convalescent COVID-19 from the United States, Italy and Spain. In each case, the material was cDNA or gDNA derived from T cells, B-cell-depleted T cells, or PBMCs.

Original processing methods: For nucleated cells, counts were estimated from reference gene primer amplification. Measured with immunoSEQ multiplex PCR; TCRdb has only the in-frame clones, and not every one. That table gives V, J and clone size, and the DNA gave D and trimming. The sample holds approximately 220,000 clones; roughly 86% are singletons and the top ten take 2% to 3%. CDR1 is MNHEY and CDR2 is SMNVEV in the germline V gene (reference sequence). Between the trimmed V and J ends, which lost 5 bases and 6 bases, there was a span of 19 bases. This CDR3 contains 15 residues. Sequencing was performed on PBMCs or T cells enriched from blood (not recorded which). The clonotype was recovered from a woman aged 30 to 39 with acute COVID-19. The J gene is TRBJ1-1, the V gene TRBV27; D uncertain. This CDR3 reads CASSLPGRNRAEAFF. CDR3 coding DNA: TGTGCCAGCAGTCTACCCGGGAGAAACCGCGCTGAAGCTTTCTTT.